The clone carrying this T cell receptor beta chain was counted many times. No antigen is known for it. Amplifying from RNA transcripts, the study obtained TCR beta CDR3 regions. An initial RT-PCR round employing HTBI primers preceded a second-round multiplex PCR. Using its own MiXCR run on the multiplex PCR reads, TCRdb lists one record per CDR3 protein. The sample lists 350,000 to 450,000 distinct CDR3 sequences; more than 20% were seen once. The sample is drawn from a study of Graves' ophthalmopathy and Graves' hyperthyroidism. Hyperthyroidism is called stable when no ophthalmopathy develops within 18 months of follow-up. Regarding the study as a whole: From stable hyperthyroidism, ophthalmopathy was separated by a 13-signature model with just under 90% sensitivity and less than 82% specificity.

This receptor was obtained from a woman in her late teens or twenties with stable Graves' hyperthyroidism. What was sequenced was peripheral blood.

CDR3 nucleotide sequence: TGTGCCAGCTCACCAACCGACAGGGGGGTTTACGAGCAGTACTTC. This encodes CASSPTDRGVYEQYF. The V and J genes are TRBV18 and TRBJ2-7; 9 bases are shared with TRBD1. The J segment lost 4 bases and the V segment lost 2 bases, leaving 6 bases of the junction unmatched. The CDR3 spans 15 residues. Germline CDR1 is KGHSH and CDR2 is LQKENI.